Reported below is one TCR beta chain. The antigen is not known. Per germline, CDR1 KGHSH and CDR2 LQKENI. The CDR3 is made up of 15 amino acids. Deletions cut 3 bases from V and 5 bases from J, with 16 bases between. The data belong to a study of T cells after yellow fever vaccination. Study conclusions and caveats: Contamination by abundant bulk-population clonotypes could be present in FACS-sorted repertoires.

MiXCR, applied by TCRdb to the 5' RACE reads, yields one record per CDR3 protein. The sample consists of some 300,000 distinct CDR3 sequences, 8.7% of them appearing once. Source: CD4+ T cells sorted from PBMCs, taken 5 days after the yellow fever booster vaccination. The sequence was collected from a man aged 18 to 29 who received the YFV17D yellow fever vaccine. J is TRBJ1-1 and V is TRBV18; TRBD1 is a possible D gene (6 bases). DNA for the CDR3: TGTGCCAGCTCACCCCGACAGGCCTCGGGAACTGAAGCTTTCTTT. This gives the protein CASSPRQASGTEAFF. The entire variable domain, with the rest obtained from reference TRBV18 and TRBJ1-1, is as follows: NAGVMQNPRHLVRRRGQEARLRCSPMKGHSHVYWYRQLPEEGLKFMVYLQKENIIDESGMPKERFSAEFPKEGPSILRIQQVVRGDSAAYFCASSPRQASGTEAFFGQGTRLTVV.